This T cell receptor (beta chain) was captured in a study of cytomegalovirus exposure and HLA in healthy donors. Study conclusions and caveats: Under in vitro conditions, three CMV-associated chains were confirmed as specific for CMV antigens.

This CDR3 comprises 14 residues. V lost 4 bases, J lost 6 bases, and 6 bases stayed unmatched. CDR1 MDHEN and CDR2 SYDVKM come from the germline V gene. The donors were part of the roughly 120-subject validation cohort, which stood apart from the 666-subject first cohort. Sequencing was performed with immunoSEQ multiplex PCR; in TCRdb, only in-frame clones are kept and a portion is missing. The sample carries over 55,000 clones, roughly 96% recorded once. Concerning this clone: The target antigen is unknown.

The gene calls are TRBV28 and TRBJ2-4, with 7 bases aligning to TRBD2. The TCR sequence derives from a man younger than 35 in good health and CMV-seronegative. The sample was PBMCs. CDR3 amino acids: CASSSSGLGNIQYF. The CDR3 DNA sequence: TGTGCCAGCAGTTCTAGCGGCCTCGGAAACATTCAGTACTTC.